This T cell receptor (beta chain) appears in the sequencing data of a study of shared clonotypes between healthy human individuals. About the research overall: The study used three CD4 naive, three CD4 memory, two CD8 naive and one CD8 memory plate per donor.

With 5 bases removed from V and 1 base from J, the gap between germline ends came to 12 bases. Germline CDR1 SGHRS, CDR2 YFSETQ. The CDR3 extends over 15 amino acids. Assay: immunoSEQ multiplex PCR; the TCRdb copy retains only in-frame clones and omits some. The table has roughly 2.6 million clones, roughly 92% seen once. The sequencing sample was made of naive CD4+ T cells sorted from blood. The subset is: CD45RA+ positively selected. V usage is TRBV5-1 and J usage is TRBJ2-2, with D tentatively TRBD2 (5 bases). This receptor was identified in a man in his late teens or twenties in good health. Here the CDR3 reads CASRNIGVNTGELFF. As DNA, the CDR3 is TGCGCCAGCAGGAATATCGGGGTGAACACCGGGGAGCTGTTTTTT.